Below, 13 T cell receptor beta chains from the same sample are listed, as sequenced in a study of T cells after yellow fever vaccination (dated by TCRdb to between 2018 and 2021). The sample's treatment or condition label, decoded: live attenuated yellow fever vaccine strain. The library relied on 5' RACE. The listed sequencing device is Illumina HiSeq 2500. Starting from the raw public reads, TCRdb applied fastp trimming at Q25, assembled clones with MiXCR and retained in-frame beta chains. Rows with one shared CDR3 protein collapse into an entry with the most common genes and DNA. This sample is represented by roughly 500,000 distinct CDR3 sequences; under 25% of them were singletons. The ten most abundant clones make up around an eighth of the sample. The sequencing used PBMCs, collected 15 days after the yellow fever booster vaccination. The receptors originated from a man aged 25-40 years who received the YFV17D yellow fever vaccine.

The V call is TRBV7-2, the J call TRBJ1-6, with 10 nucleotides matching TRBD1. The CDR3 length is 15 residues. CDR1 SGHTA and CDR2 FQGNSA come from the germline V gene. The junction had 8 bases not matched to a gene; V was cut back by 5 bases and J by 10 bases. The CDR3 DNA is TGTGCCAGCAGCCTCAGGACAGGGGGAGTGTCACCCCTCCACTTT. Its translation: CASSLRTGGVSPLHF.

The count of this clonotype is one. The chain joins TRBV7-2 to TRBJ2-7; possibly TRBD1 or TRBD2 for D (5 bases each). This CDR3 spans 13 amino acids. V was shortened by 4 bases and J by 4 bases, with 11 bases between the two germline ends. The germline V gene encodes CDR1 SGHTA and CDR2 FQGNSA. For the CDR3, the DNA is TGTGCCAGCAGCTCCACGAGGGGTTACGAGCAGTACTTC. Its protein product is CASSSTRGYEQYF.

V gene TRBV12-5 combines with J gene TRBJ1-1; no clear D. Trimming took 1 base from V and 0 from J, leaving 6 bases between them. This CDR3 comprises 14 residues. Germline CDR1 and CDR2: LGHNT and FRNRAP. CDR3 DNA sequence: TGTGCTAGTGGTTTGGGGTTGATGAACACTGAAGCTTTCTTT. It specifies CASGLGLMNTEAFF.

CDR3: CASSQDWGAAPTGELFF. As DNA, the CDR3 is TGTGCCAGCAGCCAAGATTGGGGAGCGGCACCGACCGGGGAGCTGTTTTTT. The V gene is TRBV4-2, the J gene TRBJ2-2; weak D call: TRBD2 (5 bases). Trimming pared 0 bases from V and 5 bases from J, leaving 16 bases between. This CDR3 contains 17 residues. Germline CDR1 is LGHNA and CDR2 is YNFKEQ.

A word on this clonotype: At one of its ends the junction is not consistent with the germline gene, which may arise from a read error. The chain has TRBV5-1 and TRBJ2-1; the D gene is possibly TRBD2 (5 bases). The CDR3 sequence is 13 residues long. CDR1 and CDR2 (germline): SGHRS, YFSETQ. This chain's CDR3 is CACSPGSGLEQFF. The CDR3 DNA follows: TGCGCCTGCAGCCCAGGATCGGGGTTGGAGCAGTTCTTC.

V gene TRBV7-6 combines with J gene TRBJ2-7; tentatively, D is TRBD2 (6 bases). Trimming stripped 7 bases from V and 0 bases from J, with 13 bases between. CDR3 length: 14 residues. CDR1 and CDR2 from the germline V gene are SGHVS and FNYEAQ. Here the CDR3 DNA reads TGTGCCAGCAAGCCTCGGGAGAGCTCCTACGAGCAGTACTTC. Its protein product is CASKPRESSYEQYF.

This clonotype was seen only a few times. The chain employs TRBV20-1 and TRBJ2-7, with TRBD2 matching 7 bases. The junction had 11 bases not matched to a gene; V was cut back by 6 bases and J by 3 bases. From germline, CDR1 is DFQATT and CDR2 SNEGSKA (reference sequence). The CDR3 contains 14 residues. The CDR3 sequence is CSARLLSGNYEQYF. CDR3 bases: TGCAGTGCCAGACTTTTAAGCGGGAACTACGAGCAGTACTTC.

This sequence joins TRBV11-2 and TRBJ2-3; TRBD2 is a possible D gene (6 bases). V was trimmed by 6 bases and J by 5 bases, leaving 18 bases between them. The CDR3 totals 15 residues. From germline, CDR1 is SGHAT and CDR2 FQNNGV. CDR3 region: CASRPLALNGDTQYF. The DNA of the CDR3 is TGTGCCAGCAGACCCCTAGCGTTGAACGGAGATACGCAGTATTTT. Based on the CDR3 plus reference TRBV11-2 and TRBJ2-3, the full variable domain is EAGVAQSPRYKIIEKRQSVAFWCNPISGHATLYWYQQILGQGPKLLIQFQNNGVVDDSQLPKDRFSAERLKGVDSTLKIQPAKLEDSAVYLCASRPLALNGDTQYFGPGTRLTVL.

In this sample, this clonotype turned up a few times. The chain combines TRBV6-2 or TRBV6-3 with TRBJ2-7, with TRBD2 identical over 9 bases. This CDR3 spans 15 amino acids. J gave up 5 bases and V 2 bases, and 7 bases lay outside the gene matches. The germline CDR1 and CDR2 sequences are MNHEY and SVGEGT. DNA for the CDR3: TGTGCCAGCAGTTACCCGAAGGGCGGGAGGGACGAGCAGTACTTC. Translating gives CASSYPKGGRDEQYF.

This clonotype was counted only a few times. V and J are TRBV20-1 and TRBJ2-1; D uncertain. Germline CDR1 is DFQATT and CDR2 is SNEGSKA (reference sequence). With 2 bases removed from V and 5 bases from J, the gap between germline ends came to 10 bases. This CDR3 has 13 amino acids. The CDR3: CSARTPANNEQFF. CDR3 DNA sequence: TGCAGTGCTAGAACACCGGCTAACAATGAGCAGTTCTTC.

V is TRBV7-2 and J is TRBJ2-1; 10 nucleotides match TRBD2. Trimming removed 11 bases from V and 10 bases from J; junction bases left unmatched: 11. Germline V gene lookup returns CDR1 SGHTA and CDR2 FQGNSA. This CDR3 region has 13 residues. In nucleotides, the CDR3 is TGTGCCGTCGGGACTAGCGCAATTCAGGAGCAGTTCTTC. Translating it yields CAVGTSAIQEQFF.

The chain uses TRBV5-1 and TRBJ2-1; TRBD2 agrees at 11 bases. This CDR3 is built from 17 residues. Losses at the gene ends were 0 bases for V and 4 bases for J; bases not matched to a gene: 6. CDR1 is SGHRS and CDR2 is YFSETQ in the germline V gene. CDR3 loop: CASSLVLAGGLYNEQFF. DNA of the CDR3: TGCGCCAGCAGCTTGGTCCTAGCGGGAGGACTATACAATGAGCAGTTCTTC.

This clonotype was detected only a few times. V is TRBV7-2 and J is TRBJ2-6; D is unclear. Germline V gene data show CDR1 as SGHTA and CDR2 as FQGNSA. This CDR3 spans 15 amino acids. V was trimmed by 1 base and J by 0 bases, leaving 4 bases between them. The CDR3 sequence: CASSLDFSGANVLTF. CDR3 in DNA: TGTGCCAGCAGCTTAGATTTCTCTGGGGCCAACGTCCTGACTTTC.